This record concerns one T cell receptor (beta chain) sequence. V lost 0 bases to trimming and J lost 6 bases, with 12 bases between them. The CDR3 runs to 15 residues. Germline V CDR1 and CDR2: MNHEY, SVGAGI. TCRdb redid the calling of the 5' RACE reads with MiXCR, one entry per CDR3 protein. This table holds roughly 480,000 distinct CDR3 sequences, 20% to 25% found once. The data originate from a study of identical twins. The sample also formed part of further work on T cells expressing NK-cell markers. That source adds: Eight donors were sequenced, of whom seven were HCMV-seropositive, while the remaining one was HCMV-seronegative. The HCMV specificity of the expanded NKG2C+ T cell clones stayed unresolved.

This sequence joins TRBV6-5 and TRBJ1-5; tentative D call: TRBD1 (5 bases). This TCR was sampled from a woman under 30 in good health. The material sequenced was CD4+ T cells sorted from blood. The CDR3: CASSYSIRAIQPQHF. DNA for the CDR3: TGTGCCAGCAGTTACTCGATCAGGGCAATTCAGCCCCAGCATTTT.